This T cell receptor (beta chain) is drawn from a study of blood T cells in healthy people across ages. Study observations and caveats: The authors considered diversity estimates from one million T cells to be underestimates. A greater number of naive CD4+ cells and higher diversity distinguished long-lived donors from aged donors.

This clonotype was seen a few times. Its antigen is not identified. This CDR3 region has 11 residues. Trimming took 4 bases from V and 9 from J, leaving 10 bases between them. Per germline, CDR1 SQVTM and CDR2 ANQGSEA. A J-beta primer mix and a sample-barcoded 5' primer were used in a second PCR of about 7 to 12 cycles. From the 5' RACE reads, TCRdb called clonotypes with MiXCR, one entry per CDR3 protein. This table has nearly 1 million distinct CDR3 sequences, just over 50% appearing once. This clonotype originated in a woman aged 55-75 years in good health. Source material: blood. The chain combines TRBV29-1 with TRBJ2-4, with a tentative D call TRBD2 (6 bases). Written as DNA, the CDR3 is TGCAGCGTTGGGGACTCCGTCATTCAGTACTTC. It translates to CSVGDSVIQYF.